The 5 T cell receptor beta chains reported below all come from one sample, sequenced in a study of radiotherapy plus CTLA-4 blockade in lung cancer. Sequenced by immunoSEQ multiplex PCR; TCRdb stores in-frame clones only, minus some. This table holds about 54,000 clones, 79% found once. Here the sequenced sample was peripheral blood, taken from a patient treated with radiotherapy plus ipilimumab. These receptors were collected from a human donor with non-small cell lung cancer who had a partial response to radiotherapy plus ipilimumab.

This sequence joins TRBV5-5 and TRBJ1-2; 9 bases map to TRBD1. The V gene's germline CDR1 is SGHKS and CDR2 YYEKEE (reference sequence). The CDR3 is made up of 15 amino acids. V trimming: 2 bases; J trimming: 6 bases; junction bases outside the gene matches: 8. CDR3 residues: CASSLIPGQGNGYTF. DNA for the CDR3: TGTGCCAGCAGCTTAATACCGGGACAGGGAAATGGCTACACCTTC.

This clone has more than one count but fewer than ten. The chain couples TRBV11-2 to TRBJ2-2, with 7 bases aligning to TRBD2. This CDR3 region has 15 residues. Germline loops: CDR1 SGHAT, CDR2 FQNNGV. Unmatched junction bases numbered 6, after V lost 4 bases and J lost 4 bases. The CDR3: CASSWVAGVTGELFF. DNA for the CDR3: TGTGCCAGCAGCTGGGTGGCGGGGGTCACCGGGGAGCTGTTTTTT.

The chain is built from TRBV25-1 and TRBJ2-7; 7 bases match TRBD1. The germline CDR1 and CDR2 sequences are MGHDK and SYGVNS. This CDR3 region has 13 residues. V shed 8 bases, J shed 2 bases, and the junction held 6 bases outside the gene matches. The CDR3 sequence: CASYGDSAYEQYF. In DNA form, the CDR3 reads TGTGCCAGCTATGGGGACAGTGCCTACGAGCAGTACTTC.

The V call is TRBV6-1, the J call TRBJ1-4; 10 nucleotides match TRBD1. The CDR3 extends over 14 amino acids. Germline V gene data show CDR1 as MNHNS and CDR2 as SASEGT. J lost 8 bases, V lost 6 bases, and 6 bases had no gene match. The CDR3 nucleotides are TGTGCCAGCAGGCCGACAGGGGGCGCGGAAAAACTGTTTTTT. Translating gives CASRPTGGAEKLFF.

CDR3 in DNA: TGTGCCAGCACCCGGCAGACAGGGGCAGGAAACACCATATATTTT. This encodes CASTRQTGAGNTIYF. This chain joins TRBV2 and TRBJ1-3, with 8 positions matching TRBD1. This CDR3 has 15 residues. The germline V gene encodes CDR1 SNHLY and CDR2 FYNNEI. Trimming cost V 7 bases and J 4 bases; bases outside gene matches: 9.